This T cell receptor beta chain was profiled in a study of blood T cell repertoires in COVID-19. Under the authors' procedure: Amplification of reference gene primers provided the estimated nucleated cell counts. Clones were read by immunoSEQ multiplex PCR, and TCRdb kept only the in-frame ones, dropping some. V and J calls and clone size come straight from that table; D and trimming were deduced from the DNA. Of 150,000 to 200,000 clones in the sample, around four fifths were seen once. CDR1 is MNHEY and CDR2 is SVGAGI in the germline V gene. The ends were cut back, 8 bases at V and 5 bases at J, with 16 bases in the middle. The CDR3 has 14 residues.

Sequenced material: peripheral blood. V gene TRBV6-5 combines with J gene TRBJ2-1, with TRBD2 as a possible D gene (6 bases). The sequence was obtained from a human donor in a cohort sampled during active COVID-19. The CDR3 sequence: CASFYGGANNEQFF. The CDR3 DNA follows: TGTGCCAGCTTTTACGGCGGGGCCAACAATGAGCAGTTCTTC.